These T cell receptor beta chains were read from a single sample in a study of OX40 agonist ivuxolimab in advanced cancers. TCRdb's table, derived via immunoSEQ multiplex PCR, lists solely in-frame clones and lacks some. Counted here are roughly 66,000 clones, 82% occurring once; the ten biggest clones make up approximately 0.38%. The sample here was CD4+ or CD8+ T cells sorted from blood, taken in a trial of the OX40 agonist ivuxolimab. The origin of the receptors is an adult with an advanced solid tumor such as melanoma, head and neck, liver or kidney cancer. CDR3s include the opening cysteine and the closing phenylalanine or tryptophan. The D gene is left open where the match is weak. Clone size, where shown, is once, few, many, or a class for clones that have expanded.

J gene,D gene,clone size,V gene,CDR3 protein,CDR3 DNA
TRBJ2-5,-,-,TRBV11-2,CASSLRWGTPEEETQYF,TGTGCCAGCAGCTTAAGGTGGGGCACCCCAGAGGAAGAGACCCAGTACTTC
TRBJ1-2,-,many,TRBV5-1,CASSRTSNYGYTF,TGCGCCAGCAGCCGGACGAGTAACTATGGCTACACCTTC
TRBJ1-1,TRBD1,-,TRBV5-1,CASSSETGVRAEAFF,TGCGCCAGCAGCTCCGAGACAGGGGTGAGAGCTGAAGCTTTCTTT
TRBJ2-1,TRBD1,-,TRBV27,CASSTGQGAIGQFF,TGTGCCAGCAGTACGGGACAGGGGGCTATAGGGCAGTTCTTC
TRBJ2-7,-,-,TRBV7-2,CASSFSEASYEQYF,TGTGCCAGCAGCTTTTCAGAGGCTTCCTACGAGCAGTACTTC
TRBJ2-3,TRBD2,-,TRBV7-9,CASSLGGSVYVNPAQYF,TGTGCCAGCAGCTTAGGCGGGAGCGTCTACGTTAATCCGGCGCAGTATTTT
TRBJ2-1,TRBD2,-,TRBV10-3,CAISEGGRSGSSYNEQFF,TGTGCCATCAGTGAGGGGGGTAGAAGCGGGAGCTCCTACAATGAGCAGTTCTTC
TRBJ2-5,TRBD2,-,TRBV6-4,CANDRLGLAVEFGGQETQYF,TGTGCCAACGACCGACTAGGACTAGCCGTAGAATTCGGGGGGCAAGAGACCCAGTACTTC
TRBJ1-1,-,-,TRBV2,CASGGNTEAFF,TGTGCCAGCGGCGGGAACACTGAAGCTTTCTTT
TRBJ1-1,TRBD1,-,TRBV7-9,CASSPIQGANTEAFF,TGTGCCAGCAGCCCCATACAGGGGGCGAACACTGAAGCTTTCTTT
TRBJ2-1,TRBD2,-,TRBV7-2,CASSLAGLAGGPMNEQFF,TGTGCCAGCAGCTTAGCCGGACTAGCGGGAGGGCCTATGAATGAGCAGTTCTTC
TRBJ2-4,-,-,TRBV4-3,CASSQSSNSFSPRAKNIQYF,TGCGCCAGCAGCCAATCCTCAAACAGTTTCTCTCCCCGAGCCAAAAACATTCAGTACTTC
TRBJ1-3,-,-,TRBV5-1,CASTSGASGNTIYF,TGCGCCAGCACATCCGGAGCCTCTGGAAACACCATATATTTT
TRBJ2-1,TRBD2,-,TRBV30,CAWSVQAGVTQFF,TGTGCCTGGAGTGTACAAGCGGGAGTGACTCAGTTCTTC
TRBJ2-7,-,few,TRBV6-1,CASSEKLGPTTQYF,TGTGCCAGCAGTGAGAAACTAGGACCTACGACGCAGTACTTC
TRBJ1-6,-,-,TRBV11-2,CASSSQTPDSPLHF,TGTGCCAGCAGCTCGCAAACGCCCGATTCACCCCTCCACTTT
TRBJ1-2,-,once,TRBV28,CASSLADRHNYGYTF,TGTGCCAGCAGTTTAGCTGACAGACATAACTATGGCTACACCTTC
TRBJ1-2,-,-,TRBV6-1,CASRQEGYTF,TGTGCCAGCCGACAGGAGGGCTACACCTTC
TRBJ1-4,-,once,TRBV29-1,CSVERWTSNEKLFF,TGCAGCGTTGAACGGTGGACATCTAATGAAAAACTGTTTTTT
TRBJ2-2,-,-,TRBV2,CASSETANTGELFF,TGTGCCAGCAGTGAAACGGCGAACACCGGGGAGCTGTTTTTT
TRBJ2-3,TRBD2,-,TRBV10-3,CAISPGTSGRTDTQYF,TGTGCCATCAGTCCCGGGACTAGCGGGAGGACTGATACGCAGTATTTT
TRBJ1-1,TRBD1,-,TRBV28,CASPPNRGNTEAFF,TGTGCCAGCCCCCCGAACAGGGGGAACACTGAAGCTTTCTTT
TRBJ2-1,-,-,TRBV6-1,CALRTLNNEQFF,TGTGCCTTGCGGACCCTTAACAATGAGCAGTTCTTC
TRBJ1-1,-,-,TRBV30,CAWSGLYTEAFF,TGTGCCTGGTCAGGACTGTACACTGAAGCTTTCTTT
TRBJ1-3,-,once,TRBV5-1,CASSFSGVAGNTIYF,TGCGCCAGCAGCTTCTCGGGGGTTGCAGGAAACACCATATATTTT
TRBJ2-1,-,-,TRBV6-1,CASMPRGRANEQFF,TGTGCCAGCATGCCCCGGGGGCGCGCTAATGAGCAGTTCTTC
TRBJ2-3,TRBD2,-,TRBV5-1,CASSLDGLAGGFPDTQYF,TGCGCCAGCAGCTTGGACGGACTAGCGGGAGGTTTCCCAGATACGCAGTATTTT
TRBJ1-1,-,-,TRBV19,CASSIVGGLMNTEAFF,TGTGCCAGTAGTATAGTTGGGGGGCTTATGAACACTGAAGCTTTCTTT
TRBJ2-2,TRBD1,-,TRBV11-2,CASSPATGVNGELFF,TGTGCCAGCAGCCCCGCGACAGGGGTGAACGGGGAGCTGTTTTTT
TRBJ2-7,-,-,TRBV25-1,CASSPRVATYEQYF,TGTGCCAGCAGTCCCCGAGTGGCGACCTACGAGCAGTACTTC
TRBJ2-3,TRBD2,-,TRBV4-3,CASSPLPPAGVTDTQYF,TGCGCCAGCAGCCCCCTACCCCCAGCGGGGGTCACAGATACGCAGTATTTT
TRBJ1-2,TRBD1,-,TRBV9,CASSALGDRGALRYGYTF,TGTGCCAGCAGCGCCCTTGGGGACAGGGGCGCTTTGAGGTATGGCTACACCTTC
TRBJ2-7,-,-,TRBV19,CASSIYPRGFPYYEQYF,TGTGCCAGTAGTATATACCCTCGGGGGTTTCCCTACTACGAGCAGTACTTC
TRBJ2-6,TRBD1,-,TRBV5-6,CASSGDLGQGRSGANVLTF,TGTGCCAGCAGCGGAGACTTGGGACAGGGCAGATCTGGGGCCAACGTCCTGACTTTC
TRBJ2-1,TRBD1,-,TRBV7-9,CASSLGQGTDEQFF,TGTGCCAGCAGCCTAGGACAGGGGACCGATGAGCAGTTCTTC
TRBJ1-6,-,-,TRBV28,CASSLGTPESLHF,TGTGCCAGCAGTTTGGGGACCCCAGAGTCCCTCCACTTT
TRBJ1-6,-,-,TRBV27,CASSQDQLTPLHF,TGTGCCAGCAGTCAAGACCAGCTAACACCCCTCCACTTT
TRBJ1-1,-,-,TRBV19,CASSALQGIIYTEAFF,TGTGCCAGTAGTGCCTTACAGGGTATCATATACACTGAAGCTTTCTTT
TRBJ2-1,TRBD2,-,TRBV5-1,CASSPGKLAGAIDEQFF,TGCGCCAGCAGCCCTGGGAAGCTAGCGGGAGCAATCGATGAGCAGTTCTTC
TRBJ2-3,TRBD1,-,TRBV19,CASSDRAGTDTQYF,TGTGCCAGTAGCGACAGGGCTGGGACAGATACGCAGTATTTT